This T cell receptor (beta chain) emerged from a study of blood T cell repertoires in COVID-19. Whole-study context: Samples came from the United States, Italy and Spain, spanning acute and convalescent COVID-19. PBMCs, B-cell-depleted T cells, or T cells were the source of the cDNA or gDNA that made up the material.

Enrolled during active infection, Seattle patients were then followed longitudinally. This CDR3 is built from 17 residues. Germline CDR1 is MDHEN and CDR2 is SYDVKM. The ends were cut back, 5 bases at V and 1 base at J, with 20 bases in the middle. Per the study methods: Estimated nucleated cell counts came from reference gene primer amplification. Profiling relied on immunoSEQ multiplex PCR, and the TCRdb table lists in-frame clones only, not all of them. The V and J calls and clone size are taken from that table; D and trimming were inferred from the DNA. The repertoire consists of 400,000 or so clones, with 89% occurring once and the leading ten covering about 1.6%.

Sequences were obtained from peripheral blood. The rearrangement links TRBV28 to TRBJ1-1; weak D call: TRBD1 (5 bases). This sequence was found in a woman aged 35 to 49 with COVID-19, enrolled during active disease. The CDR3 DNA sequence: TGTGCCAGCAGTCCTCCAGGTGGGGCACTTCAGAACACTGAAGCTTTCTTT. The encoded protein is CASSPPGGALQNTEAFF.